This T cell receptor (beta chain) originates from a study of T cells in localized non-small cell lung cancer. Worth noting for this clone: Antigen specificity is unknown.

Clones were sequenced by immunoSEQ multiplex PCR, and TCRdb holds only the in-frame ones, with some missing. Among more than 50,000 clones listed, about four fifths were seen once. Study-wide results and caveats: Tumor samples were not multi-region, leaving intratumor heterogeneity unexcluded.

The sequencing used peripheral blood, collected before any cancer treatment. This clonotype was obtained from a female donor at least 60 years old with stage II squamous cell lung carcinoma.

The CDR3 is CASSLVGWGEQYF. The CDR3 DNA reads as TGTGCCAGCAGCTTAGTCGGCTGGGGGGAGCAGTACTTC. The chain employs TRBV7-9 and TRBJ2-7, with D possibly called TRBD1 or TRBD2 (5 bases each). Trimming removed 1 base at V and 7 bases at J, with 11 bases between. The CDR3 is 13 amino acids. Germline V gene data show CDR1 as SEHNR and CDR2 as FQNEAQ (reference sequence).